This T cell receptor (beta chain) was retrieved from a study of Ad26.COV2.S vaccination and SARS-CoV-2 variants. Treatment indicated: roughly 19 received Ad26.COV2.S at low or high dose, single or two shots; about 5 received placebo; per-sample allocation not given. It was on day 63 after the first vaccine or placebo injection that samples were taken. Donation came from an adult in Boston who was aged 18-55 years. Vaccination employed an Ad26 vector expressing the Wuhan-strain SARS-CoV-2 spike. Assay: immunoSEQ multiplex PCR; the TCRdb copy retains only in-frame clones and omits some. Found here are 240,000 or so clones, roughly 90% of them singletons; the top ten hold over 8.5%. Germline lookup yields CDR1 SGHNT and CDR2 YYREEE (reference sequence). CDR3 length equals 13 residues. Trimming removed 2 bases from V and 1 base from J, with 1 base in between. Remarks on this clone: The same CDR3 can be traced to other DNA sequences in this sample.

The sequence derives from a person aged 18-65 years who received the Ad26.COV2.S COVID-19 vaccine or a placebo. Source: peripheral blood, taken in a trial of Ad26.COV2.S vaccine versus placebo. This chain joins TRBV5-4 and TRBJ2-6; the D is unclear. CDR3 nucleotides: TGTGCCAGCAGCTTTTCTGGGGCCAACGTCCTGACTTTC. This encodes CASSFSGANVLTF.